This T cell receptor (beta chain) was obtained from a study of tumor and adjacent non-tumor tissue in lung cancer. With respect to this clonotype: The CDR3 does not close with the conserved phenylalanine or tryptophan, likely indicating a read error. Because the CDR3's place on the DNA is in doubt, the DNA is left out and the CDR3 is given as listed by TCRdb.

The library came from three nested PCR rounds adapted from ARM-PCR protocols. MiXCR, applied by TCRdb to the multiplex PCR reads, yields one record per CDR3 protein. Found here are about 200,000 distinct CDR3 sequences, around 71% of them singletons; the top ten hold almost 25%. The CDR3 is 15 amino acids long, termini counted. The germline CDR1 and CDR2 sequences are SGHAT and FQNNGV. This sample's RNA came from whole unsorted tissue. The origin of this receptor is a man in his 60s with non-small cell lung cancer. The material sequenced was lung tumor tissue. This sequence joins TRBV11-2 and TRBJ2-7; the table's D call of TRBD1 was not tested on the DNA. This CDR3 is CASSPSTGPSYEQYS.